The 6 T cell receptor beta chains below all came from one sample that was sequenced in a study of T cell changes during pregnancy in multiple sclerosis. The data were produced by immunoSEQ multiplex PCR, yet TCRdb's version contains in-frame clones alone and is incomplete. Here the sample spans about 75,000 clones, around 89% being singletons. Sequencing used peripheral blood, obtained in the first trimester of pregnancy. All receptors come from a female donor in good health, enrolled as a control in a pregnancy study.

The chain combines TRBV6-1 with TRBJ2-1, with TRBD1 matching 10 bases. The CDR3 runs 15 residues. With 4 bases clipped from V and 9 bases from J, the junction kept 9 bases outside the gene matches. In germline, CDR1 is MNHNS, CDR2 SASEGT. The DNA of the CDR3 is TGTGCCAGCAGTGGGGGACAGGGGTGGGCTGGTGAGCAGTTCTTC. Translation: CASSGGQGWAGEQFF.

The chain's CDR3 is CASSFPRGLAVETQYF. The DNA of the CDR3 is TGTGCCAGCAGCTTCCCCCGGGGGCTAGCGGTAGAGACCCAGTACTTC. The V and J genes are TRBV9 and TRBJ2-5; possible D gene TRBD2, 7 bases. The CDR3 extends over 16 amino acids. V was pared by 4 bases and J by 4 bases, with 20 bases between. Germline lookup yields CDR1 SGDLS and CDR2 YYNGEE.

This rearrangement joins TRBV29-1 to TRBJ2-5, with 7 bases that match TRBD1. Germline lookup yields CDR1 SQVTM and CDR2 ANQGSEA. The CDR3 extends over 15 amino acids. J gave up 5 bases and V 0 bases, and 9 bases lay outside the gene matches. CDR3 in amino acids: CSVEDGKGAGETQYF. CDR3 bases: TGCAGCGTTGAAGATGGAAAGGGGGCAGGGGAGACCCAGTACTTC.

The V call is TRBV2, the J call TRBJ1-2; 7 nucleotides line up with TRBD1. This CDR3 is built from 15 residues. CDR1 is SNHLY, CDR2 FYNNEI, per germline. With V trimmed by 0 bases and J by 8 bases, 9 bases remained unmatched. CDR3 amino acids: CASSEAYPGGKGYTF. CDR3 bases: TGTGCCAGCAGTGAAGCTTATCCAGGGGGAAAGGGCTACACCTTC.

The chain employs TRBV18 and TRBJ1-2; 8 positions match TRBD1. V lost 2 bases to trimming and J lost 2 bases; unmatched junction nucleotides: 13. This CDR3 has 18 residues. Germline CDR1 is KGHSH and CDR2 is LQKENI. The CDR3 spells CASSPSGQGKVANYGYTF. Here the CDR3 DNA reads TGTGCCAGCTCACCATCTGGACAGGGAAAGGTAGCCAACTATGGCTACACCTTC.

The chain joins TRBV28 to TRBJ1-2; D is undetermined. Trimming removed 4 bases from V and 4 bases from J, with 10 bases in between. The CDR3 consists of 13 residues. The germline CDR1 and CDR2 sequences are MDHEN and SYDVKM. The CDR3 sequence: CASSSTTTYGYTF. The CDR3 bases are TGTGCCAGCAGTTCAACAACTACCTATGGCTACACCTTC.